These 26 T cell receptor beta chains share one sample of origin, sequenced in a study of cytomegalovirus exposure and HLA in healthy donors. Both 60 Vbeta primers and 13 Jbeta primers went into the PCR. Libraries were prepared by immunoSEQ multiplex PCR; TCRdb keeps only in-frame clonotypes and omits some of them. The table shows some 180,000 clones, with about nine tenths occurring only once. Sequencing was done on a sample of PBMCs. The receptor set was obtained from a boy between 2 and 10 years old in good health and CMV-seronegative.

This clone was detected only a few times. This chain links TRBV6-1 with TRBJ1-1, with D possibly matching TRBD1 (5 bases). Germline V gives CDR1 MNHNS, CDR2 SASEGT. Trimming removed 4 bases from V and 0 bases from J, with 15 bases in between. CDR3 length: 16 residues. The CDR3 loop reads CASSGSSGPLNTEAFF. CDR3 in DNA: TGTGCCAGCAGTGGAAGCTCAGGGCCTCTGAACACTGAAGCTTTCTTT.

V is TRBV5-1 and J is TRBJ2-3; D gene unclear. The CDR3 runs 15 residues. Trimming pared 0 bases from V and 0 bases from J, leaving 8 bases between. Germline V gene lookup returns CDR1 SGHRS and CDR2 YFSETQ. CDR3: CASSLAQFSTDTQYF. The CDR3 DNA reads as TGCGCCAGCAGCTTGGCACAGTTTAGCACAGATACGCAGTATTTT.

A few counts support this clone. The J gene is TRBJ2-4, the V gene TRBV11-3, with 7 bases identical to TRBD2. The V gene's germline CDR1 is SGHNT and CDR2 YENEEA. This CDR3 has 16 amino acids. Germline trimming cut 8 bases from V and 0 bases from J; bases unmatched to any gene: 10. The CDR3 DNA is TGTGCCAGCGTGCCCCCGGGGAGGGCAGCCAAAAACATTCAGTACTTC. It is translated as CASVPPGRAAKNIQYF.

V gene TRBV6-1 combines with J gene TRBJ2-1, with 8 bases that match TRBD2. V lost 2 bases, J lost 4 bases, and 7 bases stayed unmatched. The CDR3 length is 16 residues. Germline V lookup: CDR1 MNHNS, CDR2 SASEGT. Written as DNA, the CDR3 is TGTGCCAGCAGTGAATCGTTAGCGGGACTGTACAATGAGCAGTTCTTC. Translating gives CASSESLAGLYNEQFF.

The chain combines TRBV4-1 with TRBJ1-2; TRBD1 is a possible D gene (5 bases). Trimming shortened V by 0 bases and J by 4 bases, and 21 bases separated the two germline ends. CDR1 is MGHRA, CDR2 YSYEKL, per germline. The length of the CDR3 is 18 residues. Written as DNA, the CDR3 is TGCGCCAGCAGCCAAGAACAAGGGGTGGTCAGTCGAGGCTATGGCTACACCTTC. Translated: CASSQEQGVVSRGYGYTF.

The CDR3 is CASSIQGSGQPQHF. CDR3 DNA sequence: TGTGCCAGTAGTATACAGGGCTCGGGTCAGCCCCAGCATTTT. The chain recombines TRBV19 with TRBJ1-5; weak D call: TRBD1 (5 bases). The CDR3 covers 14 residues. Germline V gene sequence: CDR1 LNHDA, CDR2 SQIVND (reference sequence). V lost 2 bases, J lost 6 bases, and 11 bases lay in between.

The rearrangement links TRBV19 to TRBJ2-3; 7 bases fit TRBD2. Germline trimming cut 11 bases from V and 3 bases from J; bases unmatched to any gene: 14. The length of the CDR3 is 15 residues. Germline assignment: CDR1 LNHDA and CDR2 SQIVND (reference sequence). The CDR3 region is CALRSNGGGTDTQYF. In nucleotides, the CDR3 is TGTGCCTTACGATCAAATGGGGGAGGGACAGATACGCAGTATTTT.

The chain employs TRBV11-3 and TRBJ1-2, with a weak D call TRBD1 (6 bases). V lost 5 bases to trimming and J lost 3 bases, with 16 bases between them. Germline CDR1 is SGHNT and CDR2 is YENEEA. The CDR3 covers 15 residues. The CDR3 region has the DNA TGTGCCAGCAGCCTCCTGCCGGGGGGGCACTATGGCTACACCTTC. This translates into CASSLLPGGHYGYTF.

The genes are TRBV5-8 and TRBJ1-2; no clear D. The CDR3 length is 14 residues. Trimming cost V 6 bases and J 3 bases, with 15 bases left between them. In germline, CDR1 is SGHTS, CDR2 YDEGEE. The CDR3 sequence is CASMGIEVYYGYTF. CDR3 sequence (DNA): TGTGCCAGCATGGGTATAGAGGTTTACTATGGCTACACCTTC.

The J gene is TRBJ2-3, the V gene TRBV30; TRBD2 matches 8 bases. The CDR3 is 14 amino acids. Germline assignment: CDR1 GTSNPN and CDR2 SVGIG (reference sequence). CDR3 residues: CVWGASGFTDTQYF. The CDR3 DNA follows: TGTGTTTGGGGGGCTAGCGGGTTCACAGATACGCAGTATTTT.

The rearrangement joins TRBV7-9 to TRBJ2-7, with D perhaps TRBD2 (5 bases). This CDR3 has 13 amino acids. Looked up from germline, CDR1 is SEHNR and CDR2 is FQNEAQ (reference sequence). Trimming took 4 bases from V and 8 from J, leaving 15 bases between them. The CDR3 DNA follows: TGTGCCAGCAGCTCGGGGTCCCCTACGAAGCAGTACTTC. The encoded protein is CASSSGSPTKQYF.

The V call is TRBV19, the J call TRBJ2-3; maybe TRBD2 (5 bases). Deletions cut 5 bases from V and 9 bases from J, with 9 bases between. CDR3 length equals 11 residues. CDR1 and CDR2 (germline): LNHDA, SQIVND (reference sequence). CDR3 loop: CASSVEATQYF. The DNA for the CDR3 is TGTGCCAGTAGTGTGGAGGCGACGCAGTATTTT.

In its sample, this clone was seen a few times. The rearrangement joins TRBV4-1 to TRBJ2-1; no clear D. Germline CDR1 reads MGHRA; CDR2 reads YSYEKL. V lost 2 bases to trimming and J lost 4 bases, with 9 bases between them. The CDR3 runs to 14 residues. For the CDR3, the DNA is TGCGCCAGCAGCCAAATTTCCCTTTACAATGAGCAGTTCTTC. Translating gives CASSQISLYNEQFF.

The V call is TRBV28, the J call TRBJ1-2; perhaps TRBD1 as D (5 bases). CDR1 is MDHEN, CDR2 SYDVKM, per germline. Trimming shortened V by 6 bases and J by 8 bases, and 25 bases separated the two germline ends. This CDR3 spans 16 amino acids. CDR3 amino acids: CASSLGLSGRAEGYTF. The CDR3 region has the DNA TGTGCCAGCAGCTTGGGGCTTTCGGGGAGGGCGGAGGGCTACACCTTC.

CDR3 region: CASSVGGGQGGYEQYF. For the CDR3, the DNA is TGTGCCAGCAGCGTAGGTGGGGGACAGGGAGGATACGAGCAGTACTTC. The genes are TRBV9 and TRBJ2-7; 9 bases align to TRBD1. Germline CDR1 SGDLS, CDR2 YYNGEE. V dropped 0 bases and J dropped 4; count of bases not matched to a gene: 8. This CDR3 contains 16 residues.

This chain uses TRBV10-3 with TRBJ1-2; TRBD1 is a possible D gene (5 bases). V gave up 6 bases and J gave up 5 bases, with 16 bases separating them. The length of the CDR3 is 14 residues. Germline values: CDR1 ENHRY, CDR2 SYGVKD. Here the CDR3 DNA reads TGTGCCATCAGGTGGGGGGGACCGAAATATGGCTACACCTTC. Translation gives CAIRWGGPKYGYTF.

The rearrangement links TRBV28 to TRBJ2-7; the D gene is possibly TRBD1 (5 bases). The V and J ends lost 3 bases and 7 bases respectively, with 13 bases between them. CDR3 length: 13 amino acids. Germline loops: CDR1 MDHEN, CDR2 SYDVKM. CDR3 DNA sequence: TGTGCCAGCAGTTTGATCAGGGTAGGTGAGCAGTACTTC. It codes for CASSLIRVGEQYF. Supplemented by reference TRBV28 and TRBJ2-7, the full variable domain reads DVKVTQSSRYLVKRTGEKVFLECVQDMDHENMFWYRQDPGLGLRLIYFSYDVKMKEKGDIPEGYSVSREKKERFSLILESASTNQTSMYLCASSLIRVGEQYFGPGTRLTVT.

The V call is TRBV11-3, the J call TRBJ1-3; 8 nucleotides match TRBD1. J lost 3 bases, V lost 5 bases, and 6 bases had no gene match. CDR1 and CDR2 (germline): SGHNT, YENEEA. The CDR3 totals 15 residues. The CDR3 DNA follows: TGTGCCAGCAGCACGGACAGGGCGGATGGAAACACCATATATTTT. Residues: CASSTDRADGNTIYF.

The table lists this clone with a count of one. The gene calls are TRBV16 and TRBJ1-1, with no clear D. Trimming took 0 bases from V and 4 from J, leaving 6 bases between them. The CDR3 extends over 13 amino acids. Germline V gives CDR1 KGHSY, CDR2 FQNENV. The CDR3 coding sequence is TGTGCCAGCAGCCAATCCGGTGGCACTGAAGCTTTCTTT. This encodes CASSQSGGTEAFF.

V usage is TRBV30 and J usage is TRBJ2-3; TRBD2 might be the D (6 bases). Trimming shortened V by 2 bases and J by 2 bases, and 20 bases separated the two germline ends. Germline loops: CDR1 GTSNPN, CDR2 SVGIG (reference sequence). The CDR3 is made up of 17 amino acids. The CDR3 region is CAWSTTEWDWHTDTQYF. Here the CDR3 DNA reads TGTGCCTGGAGTACAACAGAATGGGACTGGCACACAGATACGCAGTATTTT.

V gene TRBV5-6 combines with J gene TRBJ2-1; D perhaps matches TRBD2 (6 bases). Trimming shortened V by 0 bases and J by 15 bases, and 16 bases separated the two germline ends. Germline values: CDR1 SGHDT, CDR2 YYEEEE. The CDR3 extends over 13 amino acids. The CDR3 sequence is CASSLAGRDSPFF. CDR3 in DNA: TGTGCCAGCAGCTTGGCGGGCCGGGACTCCCCGTTCTTC.

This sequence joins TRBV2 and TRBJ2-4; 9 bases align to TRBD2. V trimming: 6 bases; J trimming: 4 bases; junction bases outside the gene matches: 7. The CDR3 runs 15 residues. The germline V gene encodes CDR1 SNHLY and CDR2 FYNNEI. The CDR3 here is CASSKPSGVKNIQYF. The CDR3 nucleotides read TGTGCCAGCAGCAAACCTAGCGGGGTGAAAAACATTCAGTACTTC.

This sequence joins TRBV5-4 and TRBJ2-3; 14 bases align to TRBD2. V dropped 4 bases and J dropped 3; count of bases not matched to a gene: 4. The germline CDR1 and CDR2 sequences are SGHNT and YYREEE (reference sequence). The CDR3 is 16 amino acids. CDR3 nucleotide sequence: TGTGCCAGCAGCCCCGGACTAGCGGGAGGAACAGATACGCAGTATTTT. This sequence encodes CASSPGLAGGTDTQYF.

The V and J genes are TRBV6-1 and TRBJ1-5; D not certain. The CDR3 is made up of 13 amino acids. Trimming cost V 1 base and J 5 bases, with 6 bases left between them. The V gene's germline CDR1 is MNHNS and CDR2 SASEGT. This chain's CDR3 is CASSEVSDQPQHF. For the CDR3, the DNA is TGTGCCAGCAGTGAAGTTTCTGATCAGCCCCAGCATTTT.

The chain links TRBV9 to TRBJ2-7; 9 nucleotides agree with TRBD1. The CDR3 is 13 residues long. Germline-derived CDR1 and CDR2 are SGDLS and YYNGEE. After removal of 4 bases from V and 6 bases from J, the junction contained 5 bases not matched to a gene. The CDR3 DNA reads TGTGCCAGCAGCCTCACAGGGGGCTCCGAGCAGTACTTC. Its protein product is CASSLTGGSEQYF.

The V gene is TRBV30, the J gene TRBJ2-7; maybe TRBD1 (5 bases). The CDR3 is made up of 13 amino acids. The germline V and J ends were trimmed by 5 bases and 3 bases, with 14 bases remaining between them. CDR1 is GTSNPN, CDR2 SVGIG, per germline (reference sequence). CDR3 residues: CAWGTKGYYEQYF. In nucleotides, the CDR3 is TGTGCCTGGGGTACAAAGGGGTACTACGAGCAGTACTTC.